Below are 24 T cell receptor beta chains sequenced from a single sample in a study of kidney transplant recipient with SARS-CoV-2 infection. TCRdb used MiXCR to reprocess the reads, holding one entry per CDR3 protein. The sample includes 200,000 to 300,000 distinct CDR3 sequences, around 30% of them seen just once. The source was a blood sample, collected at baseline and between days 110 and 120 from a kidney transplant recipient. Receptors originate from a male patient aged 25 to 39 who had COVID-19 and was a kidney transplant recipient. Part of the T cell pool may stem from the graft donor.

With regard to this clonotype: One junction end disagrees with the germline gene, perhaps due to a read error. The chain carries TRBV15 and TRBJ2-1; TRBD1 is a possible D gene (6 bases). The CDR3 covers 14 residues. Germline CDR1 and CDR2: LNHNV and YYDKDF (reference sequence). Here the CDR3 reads CAASQGSSYNEQFF. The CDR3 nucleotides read TGTGCCGCCAGTCAGGGGAGCTCCTACAATGAGCAGTTCTTC.

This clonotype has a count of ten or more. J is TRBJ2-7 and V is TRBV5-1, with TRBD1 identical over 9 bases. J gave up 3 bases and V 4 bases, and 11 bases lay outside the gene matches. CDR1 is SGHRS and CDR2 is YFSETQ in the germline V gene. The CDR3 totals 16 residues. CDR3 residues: CASSGGQGFSFYEQYF. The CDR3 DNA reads TGCGCCAGCAGCGGCGGACAGGGGTTTTCCTTCTACGAGCAGTACTTC. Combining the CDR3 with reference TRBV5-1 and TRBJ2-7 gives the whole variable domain KAGVTQTPRYLIKTRGQQVTLSCSPISGHRSVSWYQQTPGQGLQFLFEYFSETQRNKGNFPGRFSGRQFSNSRSEMNVSTLELGDSALYLCASSGGQGFSFYEQYFGPGTRLTVT.

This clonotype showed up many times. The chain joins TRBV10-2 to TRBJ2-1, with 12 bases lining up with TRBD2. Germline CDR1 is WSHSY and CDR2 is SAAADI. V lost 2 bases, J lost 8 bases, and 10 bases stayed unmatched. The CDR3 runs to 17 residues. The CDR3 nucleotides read TGCGCCAGCAGTGAGCCCTCTCTAGCGGGAGGGCCCCATGAGCAGTTCTTC. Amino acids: CASSEPSLAGGPHEQFF.

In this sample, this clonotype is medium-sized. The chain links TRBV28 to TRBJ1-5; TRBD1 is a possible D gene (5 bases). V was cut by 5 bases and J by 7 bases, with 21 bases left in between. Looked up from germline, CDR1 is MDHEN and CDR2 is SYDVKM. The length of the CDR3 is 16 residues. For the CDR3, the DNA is TGTGCCAGCAGTACCACCCAGGTCAGGGCCCAGCAGCCCCAGCATTTT. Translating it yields CASSTTQVRAQQPQHF.

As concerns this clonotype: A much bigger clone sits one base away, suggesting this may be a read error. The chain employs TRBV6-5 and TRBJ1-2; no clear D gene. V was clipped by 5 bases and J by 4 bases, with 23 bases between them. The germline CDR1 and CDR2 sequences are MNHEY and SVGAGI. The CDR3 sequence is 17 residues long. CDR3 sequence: CASSTNQACRKTYGYTF. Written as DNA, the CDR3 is TGTGCCAGCAGTACTAATCAGGCATGTAGAAAGACCTATGGCTACACCTTC.

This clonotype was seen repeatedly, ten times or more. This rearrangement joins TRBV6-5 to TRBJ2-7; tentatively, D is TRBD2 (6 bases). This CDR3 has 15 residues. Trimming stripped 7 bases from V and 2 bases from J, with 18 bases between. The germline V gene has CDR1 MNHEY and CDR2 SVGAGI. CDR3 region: CASIAAGSFPYEQYF. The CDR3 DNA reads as TGTGCCAGCATCGCAGCCGGGAGCTTTCCCTACGAGCAGTACTTC.

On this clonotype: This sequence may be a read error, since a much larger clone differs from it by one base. This CDR3 is CASGLGQGYLGANSPLHF. The CDR3 DNA follows: TGTGCCAGCGGCTTAGGCCAGGGTTACTTAGGAGCCAATTCACCCCTCCACTTT. The chain links TRBV7-8 to TRBJ1-6; TRBD1 might be the D (5 bases). The CDR3 contains 18 residues. Germline CDR1 reads SGHVS; CDR2 reads FQNEAQ. Complete variable domain (other parts from reference TRBV7-8 and TRBJ1-6): GAGVSQSPRYKVAKRGQDVALRCDPISGHVSLFWYQQALGQGPEFLTYFQNEAQLDKSGLPSDRFFAERPEGSVSTLKIQRTQQEDSAVYLCASGLGQGYLGANSPLHFGNGTRLTVT.

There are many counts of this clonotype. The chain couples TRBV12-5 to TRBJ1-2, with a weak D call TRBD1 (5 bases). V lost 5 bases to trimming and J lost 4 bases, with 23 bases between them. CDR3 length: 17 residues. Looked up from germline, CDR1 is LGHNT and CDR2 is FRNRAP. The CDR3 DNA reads TGTGCTAGTGGTGTATTGCCTTTGCAGGGAAAGACCTATGGCTACACCTTC. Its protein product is CASGVLPLQGKTYGYTF.

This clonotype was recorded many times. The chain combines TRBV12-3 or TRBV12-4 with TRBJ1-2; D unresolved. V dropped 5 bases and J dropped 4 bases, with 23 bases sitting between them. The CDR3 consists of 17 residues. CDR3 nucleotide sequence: TGTGCCAGCAGTCCGCTCTACACAGCAGGAAAGACCTATGGCTACACCTTC. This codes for CASSPLYTAGKTYGYTF.

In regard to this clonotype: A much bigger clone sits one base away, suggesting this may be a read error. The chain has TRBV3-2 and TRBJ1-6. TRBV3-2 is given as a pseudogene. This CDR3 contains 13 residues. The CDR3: CANSLADSSPLHF. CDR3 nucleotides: TGTGCCAACAGCCTAGCTGACTCTTCACCCCTCCACTTT.

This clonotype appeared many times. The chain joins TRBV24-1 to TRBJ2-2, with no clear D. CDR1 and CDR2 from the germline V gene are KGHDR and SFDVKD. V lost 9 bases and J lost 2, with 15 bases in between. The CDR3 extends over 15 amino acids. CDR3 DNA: TGTGCCACCTCCCCTTCGGACGGAAACACCGGGGAGCTGTTTTTT. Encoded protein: CATSPSDGNTGELFF.

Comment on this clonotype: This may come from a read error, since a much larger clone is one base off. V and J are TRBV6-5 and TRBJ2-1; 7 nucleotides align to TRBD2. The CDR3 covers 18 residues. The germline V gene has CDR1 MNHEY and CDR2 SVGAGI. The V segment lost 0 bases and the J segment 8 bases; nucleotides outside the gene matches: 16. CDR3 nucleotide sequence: TGTGCCAGCAGTTACTCCACCTCGGGACTAACGCACACGGATGAGCAGTTCTTC. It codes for CASSYSTSGLTHTDEQFF.

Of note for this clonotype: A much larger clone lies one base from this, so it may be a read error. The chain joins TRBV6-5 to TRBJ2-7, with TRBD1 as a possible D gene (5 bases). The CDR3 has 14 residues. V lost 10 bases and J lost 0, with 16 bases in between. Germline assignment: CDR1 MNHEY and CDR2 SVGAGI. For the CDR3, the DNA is TGTGCCACCTCCCGAAGACAGACCTCCTACGAGCAGTACTTC. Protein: CATSRRQTSYEQYF.

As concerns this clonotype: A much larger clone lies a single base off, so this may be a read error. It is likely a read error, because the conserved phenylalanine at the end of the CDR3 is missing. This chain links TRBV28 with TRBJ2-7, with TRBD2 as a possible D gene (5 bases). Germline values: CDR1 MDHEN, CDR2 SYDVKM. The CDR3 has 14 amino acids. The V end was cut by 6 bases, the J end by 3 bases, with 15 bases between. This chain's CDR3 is CASRESGKIYEQYS. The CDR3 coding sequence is TGTGCCAGCAGAGAGAGCGGAAAGATCTACGAGCAGTACTCC.

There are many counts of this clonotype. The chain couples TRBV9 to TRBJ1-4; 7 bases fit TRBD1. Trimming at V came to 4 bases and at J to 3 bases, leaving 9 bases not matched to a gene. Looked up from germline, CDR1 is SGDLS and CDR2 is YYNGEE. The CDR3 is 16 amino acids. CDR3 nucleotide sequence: TGTGCCAGCAGCCGAGAGGGGGCTGCTCCTAATGAAAAACTGTTTTTT. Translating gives CASSREGAAPNEKLFF.

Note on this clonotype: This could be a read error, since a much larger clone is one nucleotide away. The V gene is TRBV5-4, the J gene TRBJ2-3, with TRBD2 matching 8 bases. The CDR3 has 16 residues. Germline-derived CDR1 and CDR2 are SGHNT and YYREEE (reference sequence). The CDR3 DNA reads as TGTACCAGCAGTGAGCCAGGCGGGGGGCTTACAGATACGCAGTATTTT. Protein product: CTSSEPGGGLTDTQYF.

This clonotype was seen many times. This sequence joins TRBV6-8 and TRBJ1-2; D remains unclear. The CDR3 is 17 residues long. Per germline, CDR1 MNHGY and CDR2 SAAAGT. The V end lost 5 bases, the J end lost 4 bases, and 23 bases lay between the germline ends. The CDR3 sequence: CASSEFLRSRKTYGYTF. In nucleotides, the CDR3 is TGTGCCAGCAGTGAATTTTTACGCTCTAGAAAGACCTATGGCTACACCTTC.

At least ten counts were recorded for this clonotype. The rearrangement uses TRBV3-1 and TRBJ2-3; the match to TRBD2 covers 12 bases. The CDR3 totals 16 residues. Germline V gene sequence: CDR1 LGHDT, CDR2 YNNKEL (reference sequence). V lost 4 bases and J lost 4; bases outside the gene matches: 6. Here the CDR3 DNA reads TGTGCCAGCAGCCGGAGACTAGCGGGAGAAGCAGATACGCAGTATTTT. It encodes CASSRRLAGEADTQYF.

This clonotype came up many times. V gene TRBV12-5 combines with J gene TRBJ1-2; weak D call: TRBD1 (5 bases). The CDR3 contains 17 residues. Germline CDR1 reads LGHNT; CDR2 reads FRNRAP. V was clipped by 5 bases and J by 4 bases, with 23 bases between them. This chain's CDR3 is CASGIGDLQGKTYGYTF. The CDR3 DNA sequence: TGTGCTAGTGGTATAGGCGATTTGCAGGGAAAGACCTATGGCTACACCTTC.

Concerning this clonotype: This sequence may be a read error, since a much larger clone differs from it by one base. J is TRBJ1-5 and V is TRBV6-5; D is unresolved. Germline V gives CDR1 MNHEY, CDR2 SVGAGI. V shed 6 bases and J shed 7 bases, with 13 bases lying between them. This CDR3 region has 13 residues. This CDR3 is CASRHPSDQPQHF. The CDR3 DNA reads TGTGCCAGCAGACACCCCTCGGACCAGCCCCAGCATTTT.

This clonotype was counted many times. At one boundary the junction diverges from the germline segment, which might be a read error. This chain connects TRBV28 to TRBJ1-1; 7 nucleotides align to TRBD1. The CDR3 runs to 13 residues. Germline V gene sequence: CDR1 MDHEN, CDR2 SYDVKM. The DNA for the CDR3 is TGTGCCAGCAGTTTACCCCAGACAGGGAGGGCTATATTT. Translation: CASSLPQTGRAIF.

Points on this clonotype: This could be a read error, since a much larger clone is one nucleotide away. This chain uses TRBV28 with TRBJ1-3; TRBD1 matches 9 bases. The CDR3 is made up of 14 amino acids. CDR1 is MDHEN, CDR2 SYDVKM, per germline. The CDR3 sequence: CASLTGGSGNTTYF. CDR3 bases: TGTGCCAGCCTGACAGGGGGATCTGGAAACACCACATATTTT.

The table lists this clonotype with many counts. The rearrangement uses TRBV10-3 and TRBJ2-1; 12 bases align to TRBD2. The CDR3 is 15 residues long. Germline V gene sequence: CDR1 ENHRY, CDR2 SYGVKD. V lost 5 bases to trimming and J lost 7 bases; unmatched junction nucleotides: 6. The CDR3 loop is CAISPSGRAGNEQFF. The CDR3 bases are TGTGCCATCAGTCCTAGCGGGAGGGCGGGAAATGAGCAGTTCTTC.

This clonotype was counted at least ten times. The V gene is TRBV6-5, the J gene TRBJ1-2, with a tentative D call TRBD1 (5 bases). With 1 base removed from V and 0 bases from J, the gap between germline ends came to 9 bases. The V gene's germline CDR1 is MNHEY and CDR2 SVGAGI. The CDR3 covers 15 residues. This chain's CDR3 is CASSYLAGTNYGYTF. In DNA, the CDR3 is TGTGCCAGCAGTTACTTGGCAGGGACTAACTATGGCTACACCTTC.